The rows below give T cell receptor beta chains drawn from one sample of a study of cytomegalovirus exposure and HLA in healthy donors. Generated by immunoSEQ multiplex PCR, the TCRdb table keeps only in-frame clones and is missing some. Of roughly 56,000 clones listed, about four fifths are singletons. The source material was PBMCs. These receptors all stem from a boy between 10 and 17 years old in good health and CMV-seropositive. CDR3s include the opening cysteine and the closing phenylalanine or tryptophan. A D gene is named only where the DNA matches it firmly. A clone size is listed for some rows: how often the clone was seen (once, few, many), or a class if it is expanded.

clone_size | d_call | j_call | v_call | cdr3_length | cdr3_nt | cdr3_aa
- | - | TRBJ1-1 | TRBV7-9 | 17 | TGTTCCAGCAGCTTATCGTACGGGGGACTTGGGAACACTGAAGCTTTCTTT | CSSSLSYGGLGNTEAFF
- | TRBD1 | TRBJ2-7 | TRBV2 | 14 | TGTGCCAGCAGCGTCGGGACAGGGAGACACGAGCAGTACTTC | CASSVGTGRHEQYF
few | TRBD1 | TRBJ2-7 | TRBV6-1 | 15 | TGTGCCAGCAGTGAAATCTGGACAGGTAACCGCGAGCAGTACTTC | CASSEIWTGNREQYF
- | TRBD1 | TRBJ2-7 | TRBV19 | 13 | TGTGCCAGTAGTAGTGACAGGGAAGGCGAGCAGTACTTC | CASSSDREGEQYF
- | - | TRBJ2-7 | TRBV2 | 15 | TGTGCCAGCAGTGACCTACTACTAAGCTCCTACGAGCAGTACTTC | CASSDLLLSSYEQYF
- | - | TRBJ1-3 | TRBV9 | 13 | TGTGCCAGCGCGTACAGCTCTGGAAACACCATATATTTT | CASAYSSGNTIYF
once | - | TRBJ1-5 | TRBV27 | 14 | TGTGCCAGCAGTTTAGGAGGGATAGATCAGCCCCAGCATTTT | CASSLGGIDQPQHF
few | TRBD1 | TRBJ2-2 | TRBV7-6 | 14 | TGTGCCAGCGGTACAGGGGGTGTTGCCGGGGAGCTGTTTTTT | CASGTGGVAGELFF
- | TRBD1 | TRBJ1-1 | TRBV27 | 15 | TGTGCCAGCAGTTCCTGGACAGGGCGAGGCACTGAAGCTTTCTTT | CASSSWTGRGTEAFF
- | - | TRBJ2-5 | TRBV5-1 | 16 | TGCGCCAGCAGCTTGTCCGGGTCCGGGGGGCGGGAGACCCAGTACTTC | CASSLSGSGGRETQYF
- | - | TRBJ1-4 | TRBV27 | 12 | TGTGCCAGCAGGGGGGGGGATGAAAAACTGTTTTTT | CASRGGDEKLFF
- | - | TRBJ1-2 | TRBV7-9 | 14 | TGTGCCAGCAGCTTCGGGGGGAGAGGCGGTAGCTACACCTTC | CASSFGGRGGSYTF
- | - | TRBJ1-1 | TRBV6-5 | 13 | TGTGCCAGCAGTTACGAGGGGGACACTGAAGCTTTCTTT | CASSYEGDTEAFF
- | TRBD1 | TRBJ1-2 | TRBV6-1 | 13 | TGTGCCATAAGGGGGCTCGGGACCTATGGCTACACCTTC | CAIRGLGTYGYTF
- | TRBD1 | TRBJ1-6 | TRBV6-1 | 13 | TGTGCCAGCAGCCGTGACAGGGATTCACCCCTCCACTTT | CASSRDRDSPLHF
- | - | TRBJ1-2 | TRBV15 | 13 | TGTGCCACCAGCAGACAGGGAGGCTATGGCTACACCTTC | CATSRQGGYGYTF
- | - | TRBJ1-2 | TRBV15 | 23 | TGTGCCACCAGCAGAGATAAGTTTTGGGTCCCAGCGGGACATCAACACGGAGGGGATGGCTACACCTTC | CATSRDKFWVPAGHQHGGDGYTF
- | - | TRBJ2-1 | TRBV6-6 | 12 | TGTGCCAGCAATCCCAGGGACAATGAGCAGTTCTTC | CASNPRDNEQFF
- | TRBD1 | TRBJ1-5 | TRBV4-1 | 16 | TGCGCCAGCAGCCTAGAGGACAGGTGGGACAATCAGCCCCAGCATTTT | CASSLEDRWDNQPQHF
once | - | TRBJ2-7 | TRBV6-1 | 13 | TGTGCCAGCACCACAGGGAGCTCCTACGAGCAGTACTTC | CASTTGSSYEQYF
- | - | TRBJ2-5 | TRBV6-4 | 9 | TGTGCCACCGGGGAGACCCAGTACTTC | CATGETQYF
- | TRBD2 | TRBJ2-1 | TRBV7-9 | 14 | TGTGCCAGCAGCTTACCAGCGGGGGGCAATGAGCAGTTCTTC | CASSLPAGGNEQFF
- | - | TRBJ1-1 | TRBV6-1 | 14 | TGTGCCAGCAGTGAACCAAGCCGCAACACTGAAGCTTTCTTT | CASSEPSRNTEAFF
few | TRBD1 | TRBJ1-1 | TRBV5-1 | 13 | TGCGCCAGCAGGGGACAGGGCGACACTGAAGCTTTCTTT | CASRGQGDTEAFF
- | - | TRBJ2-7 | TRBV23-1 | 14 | TGCGCCACCAGAAATCGGTTAAGCTCCTACGAGCAGTACTTC | CATRNRLSSYEQYF
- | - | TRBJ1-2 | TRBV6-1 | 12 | TGTGCCAGCAGTCAGGTTGGCTATGGCTACACCTTC | CASSQVGYGYTF
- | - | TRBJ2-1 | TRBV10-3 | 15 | TGTGCCATCAGTGACCAGGGGGGCTCCTACAATGAGCAGTTCTTC | CAISDQGGSYNEQFF
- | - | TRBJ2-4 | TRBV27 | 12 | TGTGCCAGCAGTTCCTACAAAAACATTCAGTACTTC | CASSSYKNIQYF
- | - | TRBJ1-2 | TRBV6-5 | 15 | TGTGCCAGCACCTTAATCCTGGGGGCGAACTATGGCTACACCTTC | CASTLILGANYGYTF
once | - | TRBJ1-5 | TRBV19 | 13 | TGTGCCAGTAACGGACAGTCCTATCAGCCCCAGCATTTT | CASNGQSYQPQHF
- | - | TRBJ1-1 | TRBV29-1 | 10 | TGCAGCGGCGGCCAAGATCAAGCTTTCTTT | CSGGQDQAFF
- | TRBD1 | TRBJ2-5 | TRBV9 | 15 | TGTGCCAGCAGCGTAGGGGGGACAGGCCAAGAGACCCAGTACTTC | CASSVGGTGQETQYF
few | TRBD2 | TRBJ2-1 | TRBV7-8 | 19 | TGTGCCAGCAGCTTATATCCCGATGAGACTAGCGGGGGGTACAATGAGCAGTTCTTC | CASSLYPDETSGGYNEQFF
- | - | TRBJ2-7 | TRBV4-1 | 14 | TGCGCCAGCAGCCCACCCCAGACAGAATACGAGCAGTACTTC | CASSPPQTEYEQYF
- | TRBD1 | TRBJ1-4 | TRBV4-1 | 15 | TGCGCCAGCAGTAGGGGCGACAGGGATAATGAAAAACTGTTTTTT | CASSRGDRDNEKLFF
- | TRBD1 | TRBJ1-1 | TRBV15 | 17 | TGTGCCACCAGCCGGGACAGGGGACTTAAGGGGAACACTGAAGCTTTCTTT | CATSRDRGLKGNTEAFF
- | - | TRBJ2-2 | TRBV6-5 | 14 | TGTGCCAGCAGTCGCCGGGACTCAACCGGGGAGCTGTTTTTT | CASSRRDSTGELFF
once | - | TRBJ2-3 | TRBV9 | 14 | TGTGCCAGCAGCGTAGCGGGGGTCACAGATACGCAGTATTTT | CASSVAGVTDTQYF
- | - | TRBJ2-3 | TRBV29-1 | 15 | TGCAGCGTCGGGGGGCCGGGACTCCCCACAGATACGCAGTATTTT | CSVGGPGLPTDTQYF
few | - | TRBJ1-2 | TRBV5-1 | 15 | TGCGCCAGCAGCTTGTATATCGACAGCTCTTATGGCTACACCTTC | CASSLYIDSSYGYTF
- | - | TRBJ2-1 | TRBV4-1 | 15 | TGCGCCAGCAGCCGAGTAGAGGCGACCTACAATGAGCAGTTCTTC | CASSRVEATYNEQFF
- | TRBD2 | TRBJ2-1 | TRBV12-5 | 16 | TGTGCTAGTGGACCCCCTACTAGCGGGGGGGCCAATGAGCAGTTCTTC | CASGPPTSGGANEQFF
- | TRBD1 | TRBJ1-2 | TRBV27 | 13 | TGTGCCAGCAGTGGACAGGGGGCTGGTGGCTACACCTTC | CASSGQGAGGYTF
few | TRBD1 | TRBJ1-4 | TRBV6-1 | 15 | TGTGCCAGCAGTCCGAGGGACAGGGTTGATGAAAAACTGTTTTTT | CASSPRDRVDEKLFF
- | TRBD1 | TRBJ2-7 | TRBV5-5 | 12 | TGTGCCAGCAGCTGGGACAGTTACGAGCAGTACTTC | CASSWDSYEQYF
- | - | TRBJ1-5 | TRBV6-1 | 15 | TGTGCCAGCAGCCGCGACACCCAGGAAAGTCAGCCCCAGCATTTT | CASSRDTQESQPQHF
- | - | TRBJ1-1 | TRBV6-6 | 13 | TGTGCCGCCCAAGAAGGGGGAATTAATGAAGCTTTCTTT | CAAQEGGINEAFF
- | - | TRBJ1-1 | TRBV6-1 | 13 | TGTGCCAGCAGGACGCGGGGGAACACTGAAGCTTTCTTT | CASRTRGNTEAFF
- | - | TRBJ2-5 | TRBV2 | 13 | TGTGCCAGCTTAGGAGGAGGGCAAGAGACCCAGTACTTC | CASLGGGQETQYF
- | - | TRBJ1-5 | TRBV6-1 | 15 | TGTGCCTCCGGGGGGAGGCCTGAGATGGAGCAGCCCCAGCATTTT | CASGGRPEMEQPQHF
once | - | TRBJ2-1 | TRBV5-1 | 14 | TGCGCCAGCAGCCCCGGGGGTGGGGGAAGTGAGCAGTTCTTC | CASSPGGGGSEQFF
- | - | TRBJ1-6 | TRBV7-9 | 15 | TGTGCCAGCAGCTACTCGGCGGGTTATAATTCACCCCTCCACTTT | CASSYSAGYNSPLHF
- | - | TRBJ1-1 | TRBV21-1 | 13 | TGTGCCAGCAGCGGGACAAGGTGGCCTGAAGCTTTCTTT | CASSGTRWPEAFF
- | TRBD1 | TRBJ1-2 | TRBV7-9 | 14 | TGTTCCAGCAGCTTAACAGGACAGGGGCGCGGCTACACCTTC | CSSSLTGQGRGYTF
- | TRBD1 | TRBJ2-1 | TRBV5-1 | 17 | TGCGCCAGCAGCTTGCCCAGGGGGAAAAGCTCCTACAATGAGCAGTTCTTC | CASSLPRGKSSYNEQFF
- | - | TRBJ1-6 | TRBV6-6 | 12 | TGTGCCAGCGGCCAGGGAAAATCACCCCTCCACTTT | CASGQGKSPLHF
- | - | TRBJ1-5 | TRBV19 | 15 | TGTGCCAGTAGTATAATACCAGGGGGCAATCAGCCCCAGCATTTT | CASSIIPGGNQPQHF
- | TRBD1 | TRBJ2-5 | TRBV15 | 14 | TGTGCCACCAGCCTGGACAGGGGGCAAGAGACCCAGTACTTC | CATSLDRGQETQYF
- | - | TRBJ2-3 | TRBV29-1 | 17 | TGCAGCGTTGAAGCATCTTGGGAGATACCTGGCACAGATACGCAGTATTTT | CSVEASWEIPGTDTQYF